This TCR beta chain was documented in a study of blood T cell repertoires in COVID-19 (dated by TCRdb to 2019 to 2021). With respect to the entire study: Samples covering the acute and convalescent phases of COVID-19 were provided by collaborators in the United States, Italy and Spain. Deeply sampled blood TCRbeta repertoires from subjects exposed to, actively infected with, or recovered from COVID-19 were included in the dataset. The prospective study material was composed of cDNA or gDNA derived from T cells, B-cell-depleted T cells, or PBMCs. A de-identified subject ID, COVID-19 status, age in years and sex were almost always included in the sample metadata. The repertoires were released in a freely available public database meant as a resource for research on the immune response to SARS-CoV-2. Where available, HLA class I and class II types were obtained from metadata supplied by the sample provider rather than from assay-based typing. Samples were obtained from the ongoing ImmuneRACE study (first 160 participants) and from some 1,300 subjects provided by 6 global collaborators. Study-wide conclusions, independent of this receptor: Clinical and demographic metadata were provided uncurated, with the amount varying by source and participant.

Whole blood was collected in K2EDTA tubes by collaborating institutions according to the institutions' own protocols. For TCRbeta analysis, collaborators shipped samples as frozen whole blood, isolated PBMCs, or DNA extracted from either of those sample types. TCRbeta CDR3 regions were amplified from genomic DNA by means of the immunoSEQ Assay, a bias-controlled multiplex PCR. As for how the authors treated the data: Nucleated cell counts per sample were estimated from amplification of reference gene primers within the assay. Sequence reads were collapsed and filtered to measure the absolute abundance of every unique TCRbeta CDR3 rearrangement. Productive Simpson clonality was computed per sample as the square root of Simpson's diversity index over productive rearrangements. TCRdb retrieved this table from immuneACCESS and kept in-frame rearrangements only. Not all clones are present; in checked studies, unresolved V genes account for under half, and no reason is known for the remainder. V, J and clone size were drawn from that table, and D and trimming were deduced from the DNA. Here the sample has some 190,000 clones; approximately 80% occur a single time. In total, the top ten clones hold 8.6% of the sample.

The junction shows trimming of 0 bases on V and 10 bases on J, plus 9 bases between the germline ends. From the germline V gene, CDR1 is MNHEY and CDR2 is SVGAGI. Taken from cysteine to phenylalanine, the CDR3 has 12 residues. Just CDR3 DNA is preserved here, 36 bases in frame from base 1. In the case of this clone: Its antigen remains unidentified. Qualities for individual bases were not recorded, and no much larger clone is one base off.

Sequences were obtained from peripheral blood. The source is a woman between 45 and 60 years old with active or convalescent COVID-19. Recombination joined TRBV6-5 with TRBJ1-2, with the D gene call left open. CDR3 reads: CASSYSRTSYTF. The DNA is as follows: TGTGCCAGCAGTTACTCGCGCACTTCCTACACCTTC.